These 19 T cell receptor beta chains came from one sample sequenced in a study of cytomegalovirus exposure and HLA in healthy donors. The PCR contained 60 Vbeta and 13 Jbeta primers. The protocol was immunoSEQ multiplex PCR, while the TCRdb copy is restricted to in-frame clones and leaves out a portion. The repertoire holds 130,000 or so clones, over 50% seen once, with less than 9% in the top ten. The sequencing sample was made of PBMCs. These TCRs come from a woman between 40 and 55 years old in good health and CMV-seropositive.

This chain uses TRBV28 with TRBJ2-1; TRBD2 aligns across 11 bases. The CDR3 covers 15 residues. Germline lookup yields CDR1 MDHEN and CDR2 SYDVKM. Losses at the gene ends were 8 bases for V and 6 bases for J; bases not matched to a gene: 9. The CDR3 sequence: CASSPGLAALNEQFF. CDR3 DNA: TGTGCCAGCTCCCCGGGACTAGCGGCACTCAATGAGCAGTTCTTC.

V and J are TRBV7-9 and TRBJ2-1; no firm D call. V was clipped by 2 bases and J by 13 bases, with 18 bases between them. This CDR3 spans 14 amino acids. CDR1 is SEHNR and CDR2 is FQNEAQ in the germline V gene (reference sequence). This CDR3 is CASSLNPGRSKQFF. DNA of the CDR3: TGTGCCAGCAGCTTAAACCCCGGCAGGTCAAAACAGTTCTTC.

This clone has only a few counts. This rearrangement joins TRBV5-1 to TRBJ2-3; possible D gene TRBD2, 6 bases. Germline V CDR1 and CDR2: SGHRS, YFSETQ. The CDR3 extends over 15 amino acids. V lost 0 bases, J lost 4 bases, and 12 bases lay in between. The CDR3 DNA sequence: TGCGCCAGCAGCTTGGCCGGGAGTCTCGCAGATACGCAGTATTTT. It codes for CASSLAGSLADTQYF.

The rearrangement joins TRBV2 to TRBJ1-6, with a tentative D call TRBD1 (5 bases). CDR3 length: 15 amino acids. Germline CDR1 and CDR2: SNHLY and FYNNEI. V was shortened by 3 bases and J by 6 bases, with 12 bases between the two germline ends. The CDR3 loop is CASSDSRQFNSPLHF. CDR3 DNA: TGTGCCAGCAGTGATAGTCGACAGTTTAATTCACCCCTCCACTTT.

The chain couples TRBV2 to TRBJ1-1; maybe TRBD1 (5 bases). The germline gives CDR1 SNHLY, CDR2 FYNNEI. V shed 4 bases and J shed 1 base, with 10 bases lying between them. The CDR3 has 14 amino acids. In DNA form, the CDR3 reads TGTGCCAGCAGTGGTTTAACAGGGAACACTGAAGCTTTCTTT. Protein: CASSGLTGNTEAFF.

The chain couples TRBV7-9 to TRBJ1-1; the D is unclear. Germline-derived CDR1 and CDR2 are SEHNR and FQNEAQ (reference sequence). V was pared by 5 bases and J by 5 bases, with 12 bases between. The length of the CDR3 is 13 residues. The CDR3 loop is CASSAGRRTEAFF. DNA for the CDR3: TGTGCCAGCAGCGCGGGGAGAAGAACTGAAGCTTTCTTT.

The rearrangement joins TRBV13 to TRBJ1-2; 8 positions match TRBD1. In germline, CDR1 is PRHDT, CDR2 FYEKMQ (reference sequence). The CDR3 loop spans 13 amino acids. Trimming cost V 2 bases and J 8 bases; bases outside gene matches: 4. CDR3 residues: CASSLQGAWGYTF. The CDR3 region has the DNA TGTGCCAGCAGCTTACAGGGGGCGTGGGGCTACACCTTC.

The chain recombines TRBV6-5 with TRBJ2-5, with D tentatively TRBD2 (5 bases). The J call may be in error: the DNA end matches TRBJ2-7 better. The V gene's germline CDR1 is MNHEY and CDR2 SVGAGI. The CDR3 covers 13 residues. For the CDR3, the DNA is TGTGCCAGCAGTCCTAGCCCCCCGGGCGAGCAGTACTTC. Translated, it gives CASSPSPPGEQYF.

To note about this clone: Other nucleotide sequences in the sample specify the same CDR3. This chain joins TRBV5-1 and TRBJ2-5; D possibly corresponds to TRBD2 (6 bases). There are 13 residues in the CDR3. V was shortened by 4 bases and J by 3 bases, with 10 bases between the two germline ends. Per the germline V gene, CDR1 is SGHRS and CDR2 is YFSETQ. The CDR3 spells CASSLSGEETQYF. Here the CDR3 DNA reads TGCGCCAGCAGCCTTAGCGGCGAAGAGACCCAGTACTTC.

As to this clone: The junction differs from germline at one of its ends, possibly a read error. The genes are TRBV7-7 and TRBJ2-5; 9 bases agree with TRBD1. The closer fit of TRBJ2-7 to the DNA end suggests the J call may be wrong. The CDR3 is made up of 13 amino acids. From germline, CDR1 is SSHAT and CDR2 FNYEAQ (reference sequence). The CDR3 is CASSTGTGNEQYF. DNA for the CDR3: TGTGCTAGCAGCACCGGGACAGGGAACGAGCAGTACTTC.

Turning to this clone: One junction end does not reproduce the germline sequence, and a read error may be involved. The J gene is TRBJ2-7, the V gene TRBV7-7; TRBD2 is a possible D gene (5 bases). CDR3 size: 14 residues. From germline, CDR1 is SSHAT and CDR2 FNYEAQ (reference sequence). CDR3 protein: CASSNQYGVGEQYF. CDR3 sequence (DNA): TGTGCTAGCAGCAATCAGTACGGGGTCGGGGAGCAGTACTTC.

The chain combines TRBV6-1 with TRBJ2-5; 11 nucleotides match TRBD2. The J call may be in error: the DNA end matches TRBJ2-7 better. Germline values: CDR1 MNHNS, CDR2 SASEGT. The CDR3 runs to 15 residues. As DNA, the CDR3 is TGTGCCAGCAGTGAACGTCTAGCGGGAGGCTACGAGCAGTACTTC. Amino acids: CASSERLAGGYEQYF.

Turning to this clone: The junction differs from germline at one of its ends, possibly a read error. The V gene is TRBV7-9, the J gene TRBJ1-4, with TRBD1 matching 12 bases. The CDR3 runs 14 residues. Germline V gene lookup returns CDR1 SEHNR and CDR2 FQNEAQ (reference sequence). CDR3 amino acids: CSSSFGTGGEKLFF. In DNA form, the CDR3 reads TGTTCCAGCAGCTTCGGGACAGGGGGCGAAAAACTGTTTTTT. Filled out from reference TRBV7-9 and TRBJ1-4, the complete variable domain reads DTGVSQNPRHKITKRGQNVTFRCDPISEHNRLYWYRQTLGQGPEFLTYFQNEAQLEKSRLLSDRFSAERPKGSFSTLEIQRTEQGDSAMYLCSSSFGTGGEKLFFGSGTQLSVL.

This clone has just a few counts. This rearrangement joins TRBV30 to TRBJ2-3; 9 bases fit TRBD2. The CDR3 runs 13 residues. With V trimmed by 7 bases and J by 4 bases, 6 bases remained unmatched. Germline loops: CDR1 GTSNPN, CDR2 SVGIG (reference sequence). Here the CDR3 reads CAFSGGAPDTQYF. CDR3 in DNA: TGTGCCTTTAGCGGGGGAGCCCCAGATACGCAGTATTTT.

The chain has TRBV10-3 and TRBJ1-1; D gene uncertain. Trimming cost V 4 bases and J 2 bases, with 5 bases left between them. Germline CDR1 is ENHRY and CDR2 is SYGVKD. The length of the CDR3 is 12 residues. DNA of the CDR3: TGTGCCATCAGTGGAGTCAACACTGAAGCTTTCTTT. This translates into CAISGVNTEAFF.

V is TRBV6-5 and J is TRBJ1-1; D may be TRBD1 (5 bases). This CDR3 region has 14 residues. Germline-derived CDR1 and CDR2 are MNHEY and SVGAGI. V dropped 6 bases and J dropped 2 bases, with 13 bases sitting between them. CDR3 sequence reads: CASRSGGTNTEAFF. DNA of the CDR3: TGTGCCAGCAGGTCCGGGGGGACCAACACTGAAGCTTTCTTT.

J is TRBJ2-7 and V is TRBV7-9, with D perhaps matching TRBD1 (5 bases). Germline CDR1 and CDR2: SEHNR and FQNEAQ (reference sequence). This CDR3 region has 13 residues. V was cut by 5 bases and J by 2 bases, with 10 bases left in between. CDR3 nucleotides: TGTGCCAGCAGCCCAGGGATCGCCTACGAGCAGTACTTC. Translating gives CASSPGIAYEQYF.

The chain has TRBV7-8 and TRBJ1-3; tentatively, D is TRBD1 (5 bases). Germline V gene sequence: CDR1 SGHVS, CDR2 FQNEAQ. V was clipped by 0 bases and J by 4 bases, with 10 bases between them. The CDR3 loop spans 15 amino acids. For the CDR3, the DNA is TGTGCCAGCAGCTTAGCCAGGGTAGGCGGAAACACCATATATTTT. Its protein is CASSLARVGGNTIYF.

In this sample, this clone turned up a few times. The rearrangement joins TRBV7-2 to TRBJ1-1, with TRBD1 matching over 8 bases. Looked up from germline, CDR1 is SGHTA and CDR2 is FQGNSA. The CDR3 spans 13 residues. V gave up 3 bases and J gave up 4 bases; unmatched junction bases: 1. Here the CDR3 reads CASSFTGGTEAFF. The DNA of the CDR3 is TGTGCCAGCAGCTTCACAGGGGGCACTGAAGCTTTCTTT.